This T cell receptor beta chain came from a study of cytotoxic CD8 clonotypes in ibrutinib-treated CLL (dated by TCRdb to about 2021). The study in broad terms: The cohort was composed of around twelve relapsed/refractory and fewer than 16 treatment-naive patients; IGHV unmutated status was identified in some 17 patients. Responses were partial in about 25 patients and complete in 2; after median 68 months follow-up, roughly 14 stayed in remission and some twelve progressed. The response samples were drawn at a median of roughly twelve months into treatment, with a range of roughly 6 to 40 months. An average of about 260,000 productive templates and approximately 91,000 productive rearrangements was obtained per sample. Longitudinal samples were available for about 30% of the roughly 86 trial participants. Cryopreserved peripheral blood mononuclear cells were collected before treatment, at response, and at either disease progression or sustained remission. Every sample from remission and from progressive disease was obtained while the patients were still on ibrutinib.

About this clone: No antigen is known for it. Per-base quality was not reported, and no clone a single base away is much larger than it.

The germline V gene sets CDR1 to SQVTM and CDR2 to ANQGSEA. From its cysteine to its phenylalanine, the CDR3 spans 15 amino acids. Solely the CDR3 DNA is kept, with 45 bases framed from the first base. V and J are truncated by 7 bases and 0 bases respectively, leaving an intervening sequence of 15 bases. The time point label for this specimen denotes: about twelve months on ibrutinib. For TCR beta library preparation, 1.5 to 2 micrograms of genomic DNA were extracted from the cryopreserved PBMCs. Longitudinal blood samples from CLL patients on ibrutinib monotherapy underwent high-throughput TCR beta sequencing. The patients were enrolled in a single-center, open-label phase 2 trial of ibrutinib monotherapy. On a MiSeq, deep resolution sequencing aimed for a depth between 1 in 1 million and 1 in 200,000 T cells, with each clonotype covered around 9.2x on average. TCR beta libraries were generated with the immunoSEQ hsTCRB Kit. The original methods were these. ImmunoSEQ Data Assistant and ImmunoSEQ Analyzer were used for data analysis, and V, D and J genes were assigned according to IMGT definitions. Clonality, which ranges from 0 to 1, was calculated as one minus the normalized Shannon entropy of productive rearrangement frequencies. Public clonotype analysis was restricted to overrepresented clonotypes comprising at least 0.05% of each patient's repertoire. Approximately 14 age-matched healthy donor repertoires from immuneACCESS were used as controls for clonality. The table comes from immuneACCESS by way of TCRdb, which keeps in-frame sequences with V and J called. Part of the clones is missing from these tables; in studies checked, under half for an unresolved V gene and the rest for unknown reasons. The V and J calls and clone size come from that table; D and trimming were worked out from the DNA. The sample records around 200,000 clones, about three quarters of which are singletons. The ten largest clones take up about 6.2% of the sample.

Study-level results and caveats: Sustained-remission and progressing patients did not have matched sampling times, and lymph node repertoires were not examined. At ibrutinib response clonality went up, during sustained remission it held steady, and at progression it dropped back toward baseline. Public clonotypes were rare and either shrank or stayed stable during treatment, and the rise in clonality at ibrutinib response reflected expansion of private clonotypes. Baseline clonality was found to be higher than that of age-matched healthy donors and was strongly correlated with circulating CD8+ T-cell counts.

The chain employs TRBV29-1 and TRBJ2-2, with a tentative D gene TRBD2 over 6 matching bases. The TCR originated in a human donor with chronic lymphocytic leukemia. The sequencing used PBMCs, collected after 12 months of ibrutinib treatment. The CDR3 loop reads CSATWGTSNTGELFF. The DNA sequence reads TGCAGCGCAACCTGGGGGACTTCGAACACCGGGGAGCTGTTTTTT.